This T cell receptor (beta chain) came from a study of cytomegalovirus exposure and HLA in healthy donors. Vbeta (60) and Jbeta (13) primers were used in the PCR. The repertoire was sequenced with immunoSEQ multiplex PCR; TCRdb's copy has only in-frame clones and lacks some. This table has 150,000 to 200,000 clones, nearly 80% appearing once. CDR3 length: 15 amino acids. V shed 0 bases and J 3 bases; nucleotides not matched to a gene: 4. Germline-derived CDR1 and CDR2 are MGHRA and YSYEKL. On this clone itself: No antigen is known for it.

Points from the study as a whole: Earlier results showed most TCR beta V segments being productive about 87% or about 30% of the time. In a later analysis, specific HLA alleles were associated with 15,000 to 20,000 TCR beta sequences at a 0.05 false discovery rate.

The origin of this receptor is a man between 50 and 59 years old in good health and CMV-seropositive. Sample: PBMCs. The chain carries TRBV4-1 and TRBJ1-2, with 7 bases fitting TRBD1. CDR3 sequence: CASSQEQGRHYGYTF. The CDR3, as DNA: TGCGCCAGCAGCCAAGAACAGGGGAGGCACTATGGCTACACCTTC.